This T cell receptor beta chain was documented in a study of T cells in Graves' hyperthyroidism and ophthalmopathy. Study-wide context: Pretreatment peripheral blood was obtained at initial diagnosis.

This sample holds PBMCs from roughly 10 ml fresh peripheral blood. Comment on this clonotype: Its specificity is not known.

Regarding the study as a whole: Blood also held most thyroid clonotypes expanded beyond 0.001. In simple terms, a model built on 13 V-J features told ophthalmopathy apart from stable hyperthyroidism.

Regions amplified from RNA transcripts were the TCR beta CDR3 regions. A set of HTBI primers served as the primers for a first-round RT-PCR of the TCR CDR3. TCRdb re-called the multiplex PCR reads through MiXCR, storing one row per CDR3 protein. This repertoire shows a few hundred thousand distinct CDR3 sequences, around 20% found once; its top ten account for less than 40%. The CDR3 consists of 13 residues. The germline CDR1 and CDR2 sequences are MDHEN and SYDVKM. Trimming left V 4 bases short and J 6 bases short, with 9 bases between. The chain recombines TRBV28 with TRBJ2-2; no clear D. The sequence was collected from a man in his forties or fifties with Graves' ophthalmopathy. Sequencing was carried out using blood. CDR3 in amino acids: CASSSFSAGELFF. In DNA form, the CDR3 reads TGTGCCAGCAGTTCCTTCTCGGCCGGGGAGCTGTTTTTT.